The 19 T cell receptor beta chains below come from one sample, sequenced in a study of T cells in Graves' hyperthyroidism and ophthalmopathy. The CDR3 regions of TCR beta were amplified from RNA transcripts. First-round RT-PCR of the TCR CDR3 relied on the HTBI primer set. TCRdb reprocessed the multiplex PCR reads with MiXCR, giving one entry per CDR3 protein. The sample yields 500,000 to 600,000 distinct CDR3 sequences, about 20% seen once. Sequencing was performed on blood. All receptors come from a man in his forties or fifties with Graves' ophthalmopathy.

The chain combines TRBV5-1 with TRBJ2-7; TRBD2 aligns across 9 bases. The CDR3 covers 14 residues. CDR1 and CDR2 (germline): SGHRS, YFSETQ. The junction had 5 bases not matched to a gene; V was cut back by 4 bases and J by 3 bases. CDR3 sequence: CASSRSGSNYEQYF. The CDR3 coding sequence is TGCGCCAGCAGCCGTAGCGGGAGCAACTACGAGCAGTACTTC.

This clonotype was observed many times. The chain joins TRBV20-1 to TRBJ1-1; D is perhaps TRBD1 (6 bases). Germline CDR1 and CDR2: DFQATT and SNEGSKA (reference sequence). The length of the CDR3 is 13 residues. V lost 5 bases to trimming and J lost 6 bases, with 16 bases between them. CDR3 nucleotides: TGCAGTGCTGGAAACAGGGAATTAGCTGAAGCTTTCTTT. It encodes CSAGNRELAEAFF.

This clonotype occurred many times. The rearrangement joins TRBV6-1 to TRBJ1-5; no clear D gene. V was trimmed by 1 base and J by 3 bases, leaving 22 bases between them. The CDR3 runs 19 residues. The germline V gene encodes CDR1 MNHNS and CDR2 SASEGT. CDR3 protein: CASSEERAFGGKNNQPQHF. The CDR3 DNA sequence: TGTGCCAGCAGTGAAGAGCGGGCTTTCGGAGGGAAGAACAATCAGCCCCAGCATTTT.

This clonotype was seen at least ten times. The gene calls are TRBV7-9 and TRBJ1-3, with D uncertain. The V end was cut by 4 bases, the J end by 8 bases, with 12 bases between. This CDR3 is 13 amino acids long. CDR1 and CDR2 (germline): SEHNR, FQNEAQ (reference sequence). CDR3 nucleotides: TGTGCCAGCAGCTCGGCCAGCGTGTACACCATATATTTT. This sequence encodes CASSSASVYTIYF.

This clonotype was picked up a small number of times. The V and J genes are TRBV20-1 and TRBJ2-3; 7 bases fit TRBD2. The CDR3 is 14 residues long. Trimming removed 6 bases from V and 3 bases from J; junction bases left unmatched: 9. Germline CDR1 reads DFQATT; CDR2 reads SNEGSKA (reference sequence). The CDR3 DNA follows: TGCAGTGCCGCGAGCGGGGTGGGTACAGATACGCAGTATTTT. This encodes CSAASGVGTDTQYF.

This chain connects TRBV25-1 to TRBJ2-2; D is ambiguous. V lost 1 base and J 7 bases, leaving 22 bases between the germline ends. Germline V lookup: CDR1 MGHDK, CDR2 SYGVNS. This CDR3 region has 18 residues. The CDR3 here is CASSEFDPSYKGGGELFF. The CDR3 DNA reads TGTGCCAGCAGTGAATTCGACCCCAGTTATAAGGGCGGCGGGGAGCTGTTTTTT.

This clonotype was counted at least ten times. The rearrangement uses TRBV11-2 and TRBJ2-2, with 11 bases lining up with TRBD1. Germline loops: CDR1 SGHAT, CDR2 FQNNGV. The CDR3 is made up of 15 amino acids. The junction had 6 bases not matched to a gene; V was cut back by 6 bases and J by 6 bases. The CDR3 region has the DNA TGTGCCAGCAGTCTACTGGGACAGGGGGCCGGGGAGCTGTTTTTT. Translated: CASSLLGQGAGELFF.

Only a few counts were recorded for this clonotype. The gene calls are TRBV5-6 and TRBJ2-1; 13 bases map to TRBD2. From germline, CDR1 is SGHDT and CDR2 YYEEEE. This CDR3 is built from 16 residues. The ends lost 2 bases at V and 6 bases at J; junction bases unmatched: 5. In DNA form, the CDR3 reads TGTGCCAGCAGCTTTAGGACTAGCGGGAGTCGCAATGAGCAGTTCTTC. As protein: CASSFRTSGSRNEQFF.

This chain links TRBV5-1 with TRBJ1-1, with 7 nucleotides matching TRBD1. Losses at the gene ends were 3 bases for V and 3 bases for J; bases not matched to a gene: 8. The length of the CDR3 is 15 residues. Germline CDR1 reads SGHRS; CDR2 reads YFSETQ. CDR3 nucleotide sequence: TGCGCCAGCAGCTCAGGGGGGACATGGGACACTGAAGCTTTCTTT. Amino acid sequence: CASSSGGTWDTEAFF.

This clonotype has at least ten counts. The chain combines TRBV20-1 with TRBJ2-5; TRBD2 is a possible D gene (7 bases). Germline V CDR1 and CDR2: DFQATT, SNEGSKA (reference sequence). Trimming took 3 bases from V and 5 from J, leaving 16 bases between them. CDR3 length: 14 amino acids. The CDR3 loop reads CSARVGGDVETQYF. As DNA, the CDR3 is TGCAGTGCTAGGGTAGGGGGGGACGTGGAGACCCAGTACTTC.

This chain links TRBV28 with TRBJ2-6; maybe TRBD2 (5 bases). This CDR3 comprises 15 residues. The V gene's germline CDR1 is MDHEN and CDR2 SYDVKM. The V and J ends lost 8 bases and 0 bases respectively, with 11 bases between them. The CDR3: CASWTASSGANVLTF. Written as DNA, the CDR3 is TGTGCCAGCTGGACTGCTAGCTCTGGGGCCAACGTCCTGACTTTC. Variable domain in full (rest from reference TRBV28 and TRBJ2-6): DVKVTQSSRYLVKRTGEKVFLECVQDMDHENMFWYRQDPGLGLRLIYFSYDVKMKEKGDIPEGYSVSREKKERFSLILESASTNQTSMYLCASWTASSGANVLTFGAGSRLTVL.

This rearrangement joins TRBV9 to TRBJ1-2, with no clear D. Trimming removed 0 bases from V and 6 bases from J, with 15 bases in between. This CDR3 has 15 amino acids. Germline CDR1 SGDLS, CDR2 YYNGEE. CDR3 coding DNA: TGTGCCAGCAGCGTAGATCGTTCTGGGTACGATGGCTACACCTTC. It codes for CASSVDRSGYDGYTF.

There are a few counts of this clonotype. The rearrangement uses TRBV6-2 or TRBV6-3 and TRBJ1-1; D gene unclear. This CDR3 has 13 amino acids. Germline lookup yields CDR1 MNHEY and CDR2 SVGEGT. The germline V and J ends were trimmed by 5 bases and 10 bases, with 17 bases remaining between them. CDR3 loop: CASSRYNLAGAFF. The DNA for the CDR3 is TGTGCCAGCAGTCGATACAACCTGGCTGGAGCTTTCTTT.

The chain links TRBV20-1 to TRBJ2-5; D gene uncertain. V was shortened by 7 bases and J by 0 bases, with 15 bases between the two germline ends. In germline, CDR1 is DFQATT, CDR2 SNEGSKA (reference sequence). The CDR3 runs to 14 residues. The CDR3 sequence: CSVTSMGYQETQYF. The CDR3 DNA follows: TGCAGTGTCACTTCTATGGGATACCAAGAGACCCAGTACTTC.

There are many counts of this clonotype. The rearrangement joins TRBV6-1 to TRBJ2-7, with TRBD2 matching over 9 bases. The junction had 8 bases not matched to a gene; V was cut back by 7 bases and J by 1 base. Germline V gene sequence: CDR1 MNHNS, CDR2 SASEGT. The CDR3 has 15 amino acids. CDR3 nucleotides: TGTGCCAGCATCCCACTAGCGGGCCAGTCCTACGAGCAGTACTTC. Residues: CASIPLAGQSYEQYF.

This clonotype appeared many times. This rearrangement joins TRBV27 to TRBJ2-7; 9 positions match TRBD1. Germline assignment: CDR1 MNHEY and CDR2 SMNVEV (reference sequence). J was trimmed by 6 bases and V by 7 bases; bases with no gene match: 7. This CDR3 is built from 13 residues. CDR3 nucleotide sequence: TGTGCCAGCAAACAGGGGGCTGGACGCGAGCAGTACTTC. It encodes CASKQGAGREQYF.

The sample holds a few counts of this clonotype. The J gene is TRBJ2-1, the V gene TRBV20-1, with 10 bases that match TRBD2. This CDR3 comprises 15 residues. The junction had 4 bases not matched to a gene; V was cut back by 2 bases and J by 3 bases. The germline V gene encodes CDR1 DFQATT and CDR2 SNEGSKA (reference sequence). The chain's CDR3 is CSARRASGSYNEQFF. As DNA, the CDR3 is TGCAGTGCTAGAAGGGCTAGCGGGAGCTACAATGAGCAGTTCTTC.

In its sample, this clonotype was seen many times. The chain links TRBV11-2 to TRBJ2-3; possible D gene TRBD1, 6 bases. CDR1 is SGHAT, CDR2 FQNNGV, per germline. This CDR3 region has 14 residues. The V and J ends lost 4 bases and 3 bases respectively, with 11 bases between them. The CDR3 loop is CASSYIQGTDTQYF. In DNA form, the CDR3 reads TGTGCCAGCAGCTATATACAGGGTACAGATACGCAGTATTTT.

This clonotype occurred a few times. The chain is built from TRBV9 and TRBJ1-2; 8 bases fit TRBD1. Germline V gene sequence: CDR1 SGDLS, CDR2 YYNGEE. This CDR3 is 15 amino acids long. V gave up 5 bases and J gave up 8 bases; unmatched junction bases: 14. CDR3 bases: TGTGCCAGCAGTGAGGCCGGTCAGGGGGCGGAAGGCTACACCTTC. It yields the protein CASSEAGQGAEGYTF.